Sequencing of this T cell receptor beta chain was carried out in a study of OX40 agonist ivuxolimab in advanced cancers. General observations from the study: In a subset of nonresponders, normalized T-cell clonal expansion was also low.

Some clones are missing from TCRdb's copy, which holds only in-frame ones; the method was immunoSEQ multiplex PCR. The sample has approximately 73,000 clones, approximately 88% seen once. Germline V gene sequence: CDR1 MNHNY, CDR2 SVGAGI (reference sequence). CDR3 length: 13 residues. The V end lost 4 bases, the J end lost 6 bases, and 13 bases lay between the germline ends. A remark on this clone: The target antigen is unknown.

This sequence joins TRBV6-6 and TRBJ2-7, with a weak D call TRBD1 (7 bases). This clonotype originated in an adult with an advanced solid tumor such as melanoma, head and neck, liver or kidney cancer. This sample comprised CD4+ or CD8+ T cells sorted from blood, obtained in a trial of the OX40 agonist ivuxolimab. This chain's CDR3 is CASSSDREVEQYF. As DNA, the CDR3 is TGTGCCAGCAGTTCCGACAGGGAGGTCGAGCAGTACTTC.